What follows are 19 T cell receptor beta chains derived from one specimen sequenced in a study of T cell repertoires in cytomegalovirus infection. One entry per CDR3 protein results from TCRdb running MiXCR on the reads. Among 500,000 or so distinct CDR3 sequences listed, 16% were seen once. The specimen was CD8+ T cells from PBMCs. Receptors originate from a human donor in good health (CMV status not recorded). Some clones in this sample may be carry-over from other donors' samples.

This clonotype was counted a few times. This chain joins TRBV10-3 and TRBJ2-5, with 9 positions matching TRBD1. Per germline, CDR1 ENHRY and CDR2 SYGVKD. The V gene end was trimmed by 2 bases and the J gene end by 7 bases; junction bases not matched to a gene: 17. This CDR3 has 18 residues. DNA of the CDR3: TGTGCCATCAGTGAGCGACCGCCGGGACAGGGATCTCCTCGGACCCAGTACTTC. This encodes CAISERPPGQGSPRTQYF.

The sample holds many counts of this clonotype. The gene calls are TRBV4-2 and TRBJ2-7, with 8 nucleotides matching TRBD2. Per the germline V gene, CDR1 is LGHNA and CDR2 is YNFKEQ. This CDR3 is built from 15 residues. V trimming: 3 bases; J trimming: 4 bases; junction bases outside the gene matches: 8. The CDR3: CASSQGAGAVYEQYF. CDR3 in DNA: TGTGCCAGCAGCCAGGGAGCGGGAGCGGTGTACGAGCAGTACTTC.

The chain combines TRBV6-6 with TRBJ2-3, with D tentatively TRBD2 (6 bases). This CDR3 is 17 amino acids long. The germline V gene encodes CDR1 MNHNY and CDR2 SVGAGI (reference sequence). Between the trimmed V and J ends, which lost 6 bases and 2 bases, there was a span of 21 bases. The CDR3 region is CASRRDFSKHYTDTQYF. CDR3 bases: TGTGCCAGCAGGCGGGACTTCTCCAAACACTACACAGATACGCAGTATTTT.

This clonotype came up many times. V usage is TRBV9 and J usage is TRBJ2-7; D could derive from TRBD1 or TRBD2 (5 bases each). Deletions cut 2 bases from V and 3 bases from J, with 12 bases between. CDR1 SGDLS and CDR2 YYNGEE come from the germline V gene. This CDR3 region has 14 residues. CDR3 nucleotide sequence: TGTGCCAGCAGCGTTGAGGGGCTTGGCTACGAGCAGTACTTC. As protein: CASSVEGLGYEQYF.

At least ten counts were recorded for this clonotype. The chain links TRBV7-9 to TRBJ1-1; 7 bases line up with TRBD1. The V and J ends lost 1 base and 3 bases, in that order; junction bases with no gene match: 5. CDR1 is SEHNR, CDR2 FQNEAQ, per germline (reference sequence). The length of the CDR3 is 15 residues. CDR3 DNA sequence: TGTGCCAGCAGCTTAGAGAGGGGGCGGGACACTGAAGCTTTCTTT. As protein: CASSLERGRDTEAFF.

This clonotype was detected many times. The chain employs TRBV7-9 and TRBJ2-7; D is possibly TRBD1 (6 bases). CDR1 is SEHNR and CDR2 is FQNEAQ in the germline V gene (reference sequence). This CDR3 comprises 13 residues. V lost 5 bases, J lost 3 bases, and 11 bases lay in between. CDR3 nucleotide sequence: TGTGCCAGCAGCCAAGGACAGCGCTACGAGCAGTACTTC. This translates into CASSQGQRYEQYF.

This clonotype was seen at least ten times. The chain is built from TRBV15 and TRBJ1-5; no definite D call. The CDR3 covers 15 residues. The V gene lost 3 bases and the J gene lost 0 bases, with 9 bases spanning the gap. Germline CDR1 is LNHNV and CDR2 is YYDKDF (reference sequence). CDR3 DNA: TGTGCCACCAGCAGCACTACAAATAGCAATCAGCCCCAGCATTTT. Translation gives CATSSTTNSNQPQHF.

The rearrangement uses TRBV20-1 and TRBJ2-2; possibly TRBD1 or TRBD2 for D (6 bases each). V was shortened by 6 bases and J by 5 bases, with 13 bases between the two germline ends. Germline loops: CDR1 DFQATT, CDR2 SNEGSKA (reference sequence). This CDR3 region has 13 residues. The CDR3 sequence: CSASGARTGELFF. The CDR3 coding sequence is TGCAGTGCCTCGGGGGCGCGTACCGGGGAGCTGTTTTTT.

This clonotype has ten or more counts. The chain joins TRBV6-5 to TRBJ1-2, with 11 bases that match TRBD1. The junction had 13 bases not matched to a gene; V was cut back by 8 bases and J by 5 bases. CDR1 is MNHEY and CDR2 is SVGAGI in the germline V gene. The CDR3 runs to 16 residues. CDR3 sequence: CASVSGQGELRYGYTF. CDR3 DNA: TGTGCCAGCGTGTCGGGACAGGGGGAACTCAGATATGGCTACACCTTC.

V and J are TRBV5-4 and TRBJ1-1, with a weak D call TRBD1 (6 bases). This CDR3 has 14 residues. Trimming removed 0 bases from V and 2 bases from J, with 8 bases in between. Germline V gene data show CDR1 as SGHNT and CDR2 as YYREEE (reference sequence). Written as DNA, the CDR3 is TGTGCCAGCAGCTTGGAACAGGGTAACACTGAAGCTTTCTTT. The encoded protein is CASSLEQGNTEAFF.

In DNA, the CDR3 is TGTGCCAGCAGTGAGGTGGAGGTGAACACTGAAGCTTTCTTT. Translated, it gives CASSEVEVNTEAFF. This chain joins TRBV6-1 and TRBJ1-1; no reliable D call. The CDR3 runs to 14 residues. Germline V gene sequence: CDR1 MNHNS, CDR2 SASEGT. Trimming pared 3 bases from V and 0 bases from J, leaving 8 bases between.

This clonotype showed up many times. V and J are TRBV11-2 and TRBJ1-1; 11 bases align to TRBD1. Germline trimming cut 2 bases from V and 4 bases from J; bases unmatched to any gene: 6. CDR3 length: 16 residues. Germline CDR1 SGHAT, CDR2 FQNNGV. CDR3 protein: CASSLSYGTGGTEAFF. The CDR3 coding sequence is TGTGCCAGCAGCTTATCCTATGGGACAGGGGGCACTGAAGCTTTCTTT.

This clonotype occurred a few times. The rearrangement joins TRBV29-1 to TRBJ2-5; D is uncertain. This CDR3 has 14 residues. Germline lookup yields CDR1 SQVTM and CDR2 ANQGSEA. V was shortened by 0 bases and J by 2 bases, with 10 bases between the two germline ends. CDR3 bases: TGCAGCGTTGAAGACAGACAACGACAAGAGACCCAGTACTTC. Translated: CSVEDRQRQETQYF.

Ten or more counts support this clonotype. The V and J genes are TRBV7-2 and TRBJ2-1; D not certain. V was pared by 1 base and J by 8 bases, with 9 bases between. Germline loops: CDR1 SGHTA, CDR2 FQGNSA. This CDR3 contains 13 residues. DNA of the CDR3: TGTGCCAGCAGCTTAGAGTCCGCCTATGAGCAGTTCTTC. Translated: CASSLESAYEQFF. Full variable domain (outside the CDR3, taken from reference TRBV7-2 and TRBJ2-1): GAGVSQSPSNKVTEKGKDVELRCDPISGHTALYWYRQSLGQGLEFLIYFQGNSAPDKSGLPSDRFSAERTGGSVSTLTIQRTQQEDSAVYLCASSLESAYEQFFGPGTRLTVL.

This clonotype was seen repeatedly, ten times or more. The V call is TRBV15, the J call TRBJ2-3, with D uncertain. This CDR3 spans 14 amino acids. Germline V gene sequence: CDR1 LNHNV, CDR2 YYDKDF (reference sequence). V shed 0 bases and J shed 6 bases, with 10 bases lying between them. CDR3 region: CATSRDLASDTQYF. The CDR3 DNA reads as TGTGCCACCAGCAGAGATCTTGCGAGCGATACGCAGTATTTT. The full variable domain, with the rest looked up from reference TRBV15 and TRBJ2-3, is DAMVIQNPRYQVTQFGKPVTLSCSQTLNHNVMYWYQQKSSQAPKLLFHYYDKDFNNEADTPDNFQSRRPNTSFCFLDIRSPGLGDTAMYLCATSRDLASDTQYFGPGTRLTVL.

There are many counts of this clonotype. The CDR3 nucleotides read TGTGCCAGCAGTTCCAACAGTGGGGGAGCTTTCTTT. As protein: CASSSNSGGAFF. The chain has TRBV27 and TRBJ1-1, with D possibly matching TRBD1 (5 bases). The CDR3 sequence is 12 residues long. Germline CDR1 MNHEY, CDR2 SMNVEV (reference sequence). Trimming took 4 bases from V and 10 from J, leaving 13 bases between them.

The J gene is TRBJ1-2, the V gene TRBV20-1; weak D call: TRBD1 (6 bases). V was pared by 0 bases and J by 6 bases, with 11 bases between. The CDR3 spans 13 residues. In germline, CDR1 is DFQATT, CDR2 SNEGSKA (reference sequence). In DNA form, the CDR3 reads TGCAGTGCTAGAGATTATCAGGGGAATGGCTACACCTTC. This gives the protein CSARDYQGNGYTF.

V is TRBV9 and J is TRBJ2-7; TRBD2 is a possible D gene (6 bases). The CDR3 totals 16 residues. From germline, CDR1 is SGDLS and CDR2 YYNGEE. V lost 0 bases and J 2 bases, leaving 15 bases between the germline ends. The DNA for the CDR3 is TGTGCCAGCAGCGTAGACGTTAGCGGAAGACCCTACGAGCAGTACTTC. Its translation: CASSVDVSGRPYEQYF.

This chain joins TRBV28 and TRBJ1-2; tentatively, D is TRBD1 (6 bases). V was cut by 3 bases and J by 6 bases, with 17 bases left in between. Germline CDR1 is MDHEN and CDR2 is SYDVKM. The CDR3 extends over 15 amino acids. The CDR3 DNA sequence: TGTGCCAGCAGTTTGAGGCGGGGGGCGAGCGATGGCTACACCTTC. Protein sequence: CASSLRRGASDGYTF.